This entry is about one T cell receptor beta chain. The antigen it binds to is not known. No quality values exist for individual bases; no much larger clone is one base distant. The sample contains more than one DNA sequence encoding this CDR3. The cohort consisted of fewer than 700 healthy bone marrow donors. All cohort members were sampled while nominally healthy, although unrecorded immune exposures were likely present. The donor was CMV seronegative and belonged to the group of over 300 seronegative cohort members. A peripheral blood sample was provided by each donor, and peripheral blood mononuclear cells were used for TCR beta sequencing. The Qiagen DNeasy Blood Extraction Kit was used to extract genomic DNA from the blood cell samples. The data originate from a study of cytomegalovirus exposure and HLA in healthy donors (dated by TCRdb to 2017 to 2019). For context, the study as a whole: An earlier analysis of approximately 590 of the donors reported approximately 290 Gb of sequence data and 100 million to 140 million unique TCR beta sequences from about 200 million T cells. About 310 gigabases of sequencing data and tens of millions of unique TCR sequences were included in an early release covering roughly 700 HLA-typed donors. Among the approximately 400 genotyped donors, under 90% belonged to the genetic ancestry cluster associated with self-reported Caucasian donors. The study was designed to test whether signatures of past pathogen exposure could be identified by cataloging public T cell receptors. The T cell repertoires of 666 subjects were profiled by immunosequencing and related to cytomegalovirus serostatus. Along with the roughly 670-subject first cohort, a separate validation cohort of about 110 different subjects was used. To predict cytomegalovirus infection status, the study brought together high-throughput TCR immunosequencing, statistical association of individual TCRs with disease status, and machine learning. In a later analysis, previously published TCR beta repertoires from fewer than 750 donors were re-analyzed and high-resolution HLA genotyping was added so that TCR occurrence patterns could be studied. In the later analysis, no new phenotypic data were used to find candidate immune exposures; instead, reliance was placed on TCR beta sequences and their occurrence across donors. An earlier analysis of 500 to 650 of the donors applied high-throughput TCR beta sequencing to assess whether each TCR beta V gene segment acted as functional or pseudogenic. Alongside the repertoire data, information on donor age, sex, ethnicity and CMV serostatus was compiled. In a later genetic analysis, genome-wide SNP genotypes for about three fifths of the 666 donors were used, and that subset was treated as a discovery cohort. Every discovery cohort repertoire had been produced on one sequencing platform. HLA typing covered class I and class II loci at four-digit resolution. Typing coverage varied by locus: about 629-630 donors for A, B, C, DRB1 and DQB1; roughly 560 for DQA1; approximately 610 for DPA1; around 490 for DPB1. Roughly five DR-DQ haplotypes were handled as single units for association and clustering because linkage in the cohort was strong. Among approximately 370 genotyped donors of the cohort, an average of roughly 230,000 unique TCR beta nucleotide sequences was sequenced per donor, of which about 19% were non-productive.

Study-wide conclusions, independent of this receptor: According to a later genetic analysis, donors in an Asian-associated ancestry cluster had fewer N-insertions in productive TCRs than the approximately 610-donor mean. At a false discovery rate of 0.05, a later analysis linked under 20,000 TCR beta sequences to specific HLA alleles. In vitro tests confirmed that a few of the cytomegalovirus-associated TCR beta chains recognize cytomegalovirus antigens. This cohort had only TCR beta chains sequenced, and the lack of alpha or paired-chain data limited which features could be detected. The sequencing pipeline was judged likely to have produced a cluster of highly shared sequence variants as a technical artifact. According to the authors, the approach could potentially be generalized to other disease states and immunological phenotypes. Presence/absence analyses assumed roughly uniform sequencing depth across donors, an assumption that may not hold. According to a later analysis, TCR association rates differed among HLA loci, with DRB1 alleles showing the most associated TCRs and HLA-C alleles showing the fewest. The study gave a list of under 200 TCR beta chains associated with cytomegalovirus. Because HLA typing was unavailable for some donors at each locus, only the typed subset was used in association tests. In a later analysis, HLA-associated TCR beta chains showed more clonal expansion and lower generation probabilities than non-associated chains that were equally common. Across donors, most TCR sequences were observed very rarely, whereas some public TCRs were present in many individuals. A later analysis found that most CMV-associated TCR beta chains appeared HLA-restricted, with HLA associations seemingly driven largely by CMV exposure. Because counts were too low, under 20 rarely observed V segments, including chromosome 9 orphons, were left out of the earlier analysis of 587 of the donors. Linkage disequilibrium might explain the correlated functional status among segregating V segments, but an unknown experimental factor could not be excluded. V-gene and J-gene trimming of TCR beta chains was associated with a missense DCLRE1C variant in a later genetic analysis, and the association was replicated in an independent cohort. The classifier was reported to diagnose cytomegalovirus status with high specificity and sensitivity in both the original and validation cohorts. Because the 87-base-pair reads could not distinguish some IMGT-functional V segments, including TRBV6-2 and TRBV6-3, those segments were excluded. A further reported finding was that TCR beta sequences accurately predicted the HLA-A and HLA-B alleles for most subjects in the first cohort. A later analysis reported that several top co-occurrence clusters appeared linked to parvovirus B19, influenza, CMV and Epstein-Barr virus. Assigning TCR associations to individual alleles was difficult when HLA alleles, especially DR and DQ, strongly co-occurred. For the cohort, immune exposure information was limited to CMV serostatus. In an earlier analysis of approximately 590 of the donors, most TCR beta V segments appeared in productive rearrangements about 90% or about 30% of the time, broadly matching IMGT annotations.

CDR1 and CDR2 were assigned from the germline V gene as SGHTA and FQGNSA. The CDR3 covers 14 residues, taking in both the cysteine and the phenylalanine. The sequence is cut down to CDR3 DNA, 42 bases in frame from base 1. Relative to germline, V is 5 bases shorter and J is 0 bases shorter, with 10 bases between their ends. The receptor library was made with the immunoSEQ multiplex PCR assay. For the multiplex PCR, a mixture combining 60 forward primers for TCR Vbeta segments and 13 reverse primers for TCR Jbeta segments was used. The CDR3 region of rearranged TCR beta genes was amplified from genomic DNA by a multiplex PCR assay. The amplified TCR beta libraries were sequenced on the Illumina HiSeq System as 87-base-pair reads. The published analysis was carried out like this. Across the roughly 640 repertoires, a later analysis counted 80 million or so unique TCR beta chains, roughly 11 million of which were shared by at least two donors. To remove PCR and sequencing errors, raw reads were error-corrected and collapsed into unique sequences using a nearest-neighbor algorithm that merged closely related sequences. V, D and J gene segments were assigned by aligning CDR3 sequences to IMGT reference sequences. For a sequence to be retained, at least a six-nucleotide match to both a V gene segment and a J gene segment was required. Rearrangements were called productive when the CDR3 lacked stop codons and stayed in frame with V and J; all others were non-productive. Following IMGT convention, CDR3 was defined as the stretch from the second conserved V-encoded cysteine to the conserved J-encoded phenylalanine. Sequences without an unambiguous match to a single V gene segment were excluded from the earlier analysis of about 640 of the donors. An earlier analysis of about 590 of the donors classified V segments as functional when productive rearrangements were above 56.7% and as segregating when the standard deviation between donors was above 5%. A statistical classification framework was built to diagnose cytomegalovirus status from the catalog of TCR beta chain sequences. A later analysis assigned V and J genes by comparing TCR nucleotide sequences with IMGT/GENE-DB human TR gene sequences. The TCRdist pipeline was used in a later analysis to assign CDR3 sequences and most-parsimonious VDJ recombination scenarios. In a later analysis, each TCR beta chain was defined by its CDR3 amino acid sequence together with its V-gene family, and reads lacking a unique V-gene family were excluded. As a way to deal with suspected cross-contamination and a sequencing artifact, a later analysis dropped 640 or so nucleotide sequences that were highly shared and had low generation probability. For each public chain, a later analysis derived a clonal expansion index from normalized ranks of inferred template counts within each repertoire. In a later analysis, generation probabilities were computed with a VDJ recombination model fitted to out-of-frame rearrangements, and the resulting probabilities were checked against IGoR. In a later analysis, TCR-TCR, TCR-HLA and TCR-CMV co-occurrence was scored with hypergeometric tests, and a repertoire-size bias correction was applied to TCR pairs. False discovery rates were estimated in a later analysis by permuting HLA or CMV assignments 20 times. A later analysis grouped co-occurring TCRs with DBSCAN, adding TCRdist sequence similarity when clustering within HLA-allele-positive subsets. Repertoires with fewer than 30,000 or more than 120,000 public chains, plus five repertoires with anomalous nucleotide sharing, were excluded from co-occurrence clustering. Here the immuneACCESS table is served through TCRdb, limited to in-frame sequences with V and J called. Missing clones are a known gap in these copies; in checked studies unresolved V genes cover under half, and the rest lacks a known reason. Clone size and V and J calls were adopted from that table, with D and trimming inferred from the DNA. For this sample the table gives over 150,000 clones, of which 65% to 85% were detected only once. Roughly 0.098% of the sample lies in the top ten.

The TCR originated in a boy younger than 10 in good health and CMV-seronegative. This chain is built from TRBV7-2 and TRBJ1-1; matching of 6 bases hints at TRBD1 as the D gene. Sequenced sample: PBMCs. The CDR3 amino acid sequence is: CASSQRTVNTEAFF. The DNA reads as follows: TGTGCCAGCAGCCAGCGGACAGTGAACACTGAAGCTTTCTTT.